This TCR beta chain came from a study of T cell clonality in common variable immunodeficiency (dated by TCRdb to between 2014 and 2017). Broad study findings and their caveats: Reportedly, TCRbeta sequences from CVID had fewer deletions and N-nucleotide insertions, and highly modified clones with 13 or more V deletions were absent from CVID. Despite equal DNA input, controls averaged around 80,000 unique sequences per sample versus roughly 32,000 in CVID samples. CVID subjects shared fewer TCRbeta clones with each other than healthy controls did (p < 0.0001). It was noted by the authors that sequencing of the repertoires of T cell subpopulations would be needed to clarify the cause of the increased clonality in CVID. Differences among patients in the CVID cohort limited the correlations between repertoire features and clinical complications. TCRbeta clonality was higher in CVID subjects than in healthy controls (t-test p = 0.018), and the increase was most characteristic of about a third of subjects.

CDR1 and CDR2 were assigned from the germline V gene as MNHNS and SASEGT. V drops 4 bases and J drops 3 bases, leaving 10 bases in between. From the cysteine up to the phenylalanine, the CDR3 has a length of 14 residues. The DNA covers only part of the CDR3, 33 bases in frame from base 1. CVID samples and control samples contributed equivalent amounts of genomic DNA as sequencing input. For every sample, a 60 bp segment covering the rearranged TCRbeta CDR3 region was amplified and then sequenced. The immunoSEQ assay, a bias-corrected multiplex PCR with high-throughput sequencing, was employed for TCRbeta amplification. As for the authors' bioinformatics: Every unique nucleotide sequence counted as a clone and was annotated with V, D and J genes, copy number and frequency. Sequences were labeled productive if in frame, and non-productive if out of frame or containing stop codons. As previously described, clonality was calculated on the basis of Shannon's entropy. The predicted amino acid sequences of productive clones were used to derive the mean CDR3 Kyte-Doolittle hydropathy. Hierarchical clustering of scaled V gene usage was performed with the R hclust function using Manhattan distance and complete linkage. Clone sharing by CDR3 amino acid sequence was assessed by resampling 12 repertoires per group over 100 rounds. The repertoires were searched for over 60 published EBV-specific TCRbeta sequences and some 230 published CMV-specific TCRbeta sequences. Two CVID samples yielding fewer than 10,000 sequences were excluded from analysis, leaving over 35 CVID repertoires. TCRdb holds this immuneACCESS table with in-frame rearrangements only. Some clones are missing; in checked studies, unresolved V genes explain under half, and the rest has no known cause. The D gene and trimming were derived from the DNA, and the V and J assignments and clone size from that table. For this sample, about 40,000 clones are listed, none of them singletons. The ten largest make up over 2% of the sample.

Both CVID patients and healthy controls were predominantly of Caucasian heritage. From each donor, roughly 4.5 to 8.5 ml of heparinized peripheral whole blood was collected. TCRbeta CDR3 repertoires were sequenced from genomic DNA of adults with common variable immune deficiency (CVID) and healthy adult controls. A total of some 22 healthy adult volunteers (around 12 female and around 10 male; age range roughly 23 to 70 years, mean age about 33) were included in the control group. Diluted blood was density-centrifuged over Hypaque 1077 or Ficoll-Paque to isolate peripheral blood mononuclear cells. Genomic DNA was extracted from unsorted mononuclear cells by Qiagen column purification or by a centrifugation-based method. In its sample, this clone was seen many times. The antigen this receptor binds is unknown. The read gets to within 3 residues of the CDR3 end, and the germline J gene fills in the rest.

This TCR was recovered from a person aged 18-70 years in good health. In this chain, TRBV6-1 is recombined with TRBJ2-1; matching of 6 bases hints at TRBD2 as the D gene. Sequenced sample: peripheral blood mononuclear cells. The encoded CDR3 is CASSGAGIYNEQFF. Incomplete CDR3 DNA: TGTGCCAGCAGTGGGGCGGGGATCTACAATGAG.